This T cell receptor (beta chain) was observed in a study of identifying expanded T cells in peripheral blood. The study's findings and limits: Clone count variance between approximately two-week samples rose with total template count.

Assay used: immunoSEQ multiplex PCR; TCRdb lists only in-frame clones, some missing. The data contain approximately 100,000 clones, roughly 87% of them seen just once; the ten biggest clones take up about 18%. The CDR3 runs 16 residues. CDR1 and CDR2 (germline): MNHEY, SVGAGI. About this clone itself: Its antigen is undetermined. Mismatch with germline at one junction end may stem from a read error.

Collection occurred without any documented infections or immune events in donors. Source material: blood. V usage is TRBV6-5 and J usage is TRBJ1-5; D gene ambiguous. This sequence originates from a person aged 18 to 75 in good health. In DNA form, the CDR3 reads TGTGCCAGCAGGTACTCTATCTTATATAGCAATCAGCCCCAGCATTTT. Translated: CASRYSILYSNQPQHF.